Detailed here is one TCR beta chain. The repertoire was sequenced with immunoSEQ multiplex PCR; TCRdb's copy has only in-frame clones and lacks some. Of about 150,000 clones listed, more than 85% are singletons. The data are from a study of blood T cell repertoires in COVID-19. This CDR3 has 13 residues. V was cut by 3 bases and J by 4 bases, with 9 bases left in between. CDR1 is MNHNS and CDR2 is SASEGT in the germline V gene. Sequenced material: peripheral blood. The chain joins TRBV6-1 to TRBJ1-2, with D possibly TRBD1 on 6 matching bases. The source is a woman in her 70s with acute or convalescent COVID-19. The CDR3 DNA sequence: TGTGCCAGCAGTGACAAGACAGGCTATGGCTACACCTTC. Protein sequence: CASSDKTGYGYTF.